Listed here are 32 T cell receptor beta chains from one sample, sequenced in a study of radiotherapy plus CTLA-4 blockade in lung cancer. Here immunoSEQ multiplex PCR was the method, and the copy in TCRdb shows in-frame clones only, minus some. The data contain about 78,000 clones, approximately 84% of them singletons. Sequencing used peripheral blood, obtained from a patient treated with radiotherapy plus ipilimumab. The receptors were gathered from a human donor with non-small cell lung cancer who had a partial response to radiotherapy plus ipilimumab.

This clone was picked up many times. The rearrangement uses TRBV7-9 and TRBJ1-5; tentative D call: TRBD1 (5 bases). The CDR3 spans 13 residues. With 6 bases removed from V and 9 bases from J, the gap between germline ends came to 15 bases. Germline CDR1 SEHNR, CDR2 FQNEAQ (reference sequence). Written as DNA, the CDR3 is TGTGCCAGCAGTCCAGACAGCCGGGTGCCCCAGCATTTT. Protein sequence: CASSPDSRVPQHF.

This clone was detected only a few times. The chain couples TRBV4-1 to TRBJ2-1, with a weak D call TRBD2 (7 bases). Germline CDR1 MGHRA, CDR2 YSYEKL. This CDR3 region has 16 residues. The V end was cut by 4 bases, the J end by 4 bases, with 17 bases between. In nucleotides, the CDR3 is TGCGCCAGCAGCCGTCTTCTGGGGGGGCGATACAATGAGCAGTTCTTC. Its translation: CASSRLLGGRYNEQFF.

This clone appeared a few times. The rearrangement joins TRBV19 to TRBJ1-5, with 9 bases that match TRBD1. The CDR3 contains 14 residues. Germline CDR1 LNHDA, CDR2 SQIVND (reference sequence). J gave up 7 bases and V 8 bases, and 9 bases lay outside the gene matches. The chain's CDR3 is CASAGQGTSQPQHF. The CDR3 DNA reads TGTGCCAGTGCGGGACAGGGTACTTCGCAGCCCCAGCATTTT. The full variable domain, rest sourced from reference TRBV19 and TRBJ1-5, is DGGITQSPKYLFRKEGQNVTLSCEQNLNHDAMYWYRQDPGQGLRLIYYSQIVNDFQKGDIAEGYSVSREKKESFPLTVTSAQKNPTAFYLCASAGQGTSQPQHFGDGTRLSIL.

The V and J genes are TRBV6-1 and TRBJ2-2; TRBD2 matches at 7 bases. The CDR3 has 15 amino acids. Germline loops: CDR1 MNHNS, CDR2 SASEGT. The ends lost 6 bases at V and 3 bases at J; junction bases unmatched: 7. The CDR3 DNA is TGTGCCAGCAGGGCGGGACTACTGGACACCGGGGAGCTGTTTTTT. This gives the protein CASRAGLLDTGELFF.

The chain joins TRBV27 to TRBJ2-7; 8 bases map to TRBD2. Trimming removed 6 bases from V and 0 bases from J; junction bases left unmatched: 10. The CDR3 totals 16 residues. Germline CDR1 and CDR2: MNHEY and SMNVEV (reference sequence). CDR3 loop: CASSLVLAVSSYEQYF. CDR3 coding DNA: TGTGCCAGCAGCCTCGTACTAGCGGTGAGCTCCTACGAGCAGTACTTC.

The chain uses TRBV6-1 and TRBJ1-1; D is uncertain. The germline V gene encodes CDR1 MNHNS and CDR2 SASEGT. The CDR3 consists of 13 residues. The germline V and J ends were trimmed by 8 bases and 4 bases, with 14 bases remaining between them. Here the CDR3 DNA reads TGTGCCAGCCTCTCCGGCCTAGTCACTGAAGCTTTCTTT. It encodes CASLSGLVTEAFF.

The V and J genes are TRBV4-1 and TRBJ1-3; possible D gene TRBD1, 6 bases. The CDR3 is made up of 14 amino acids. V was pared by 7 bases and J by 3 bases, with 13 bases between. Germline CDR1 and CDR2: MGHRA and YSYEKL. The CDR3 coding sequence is TGCGCCAGCACTAGGACAGTAAGTGGAAACACCATATATTTT. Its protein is CASTRTVSGNTIYF.

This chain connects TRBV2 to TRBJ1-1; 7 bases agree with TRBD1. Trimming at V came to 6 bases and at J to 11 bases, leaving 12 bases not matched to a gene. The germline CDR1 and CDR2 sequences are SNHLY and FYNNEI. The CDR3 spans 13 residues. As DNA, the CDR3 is TGTGCCAGCAGCGCACAGGGGCGTCTGGACGCTTTCTTT. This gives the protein CASSAQGRLDAFF.

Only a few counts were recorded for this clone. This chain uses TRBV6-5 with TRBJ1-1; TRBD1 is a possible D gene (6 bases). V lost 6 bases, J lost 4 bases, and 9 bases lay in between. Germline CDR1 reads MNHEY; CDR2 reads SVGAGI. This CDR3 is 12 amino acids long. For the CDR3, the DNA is TGTGCCAGCAGCGACAGGCTCACTGAAGCTTTCTTT. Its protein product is CASSDRLTEAFF.

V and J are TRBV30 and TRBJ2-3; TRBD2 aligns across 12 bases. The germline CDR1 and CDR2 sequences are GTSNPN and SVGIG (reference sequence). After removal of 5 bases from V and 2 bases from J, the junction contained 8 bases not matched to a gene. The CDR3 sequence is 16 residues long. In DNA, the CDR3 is TGTGCCTGGGACCCGGGACTAGCGGGTACCACAGATACGCAGTATTTT. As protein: CAWDPGLAGTTDTQYF.

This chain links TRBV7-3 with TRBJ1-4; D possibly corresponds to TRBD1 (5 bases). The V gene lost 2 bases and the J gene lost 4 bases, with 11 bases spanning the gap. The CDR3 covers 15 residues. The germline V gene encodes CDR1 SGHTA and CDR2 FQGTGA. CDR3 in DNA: TGTGCCAGCAGCTTATCTTCAGGGTATAATGAAAAACTGTTTTTT. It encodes CASSLSSGYNEKLFF.

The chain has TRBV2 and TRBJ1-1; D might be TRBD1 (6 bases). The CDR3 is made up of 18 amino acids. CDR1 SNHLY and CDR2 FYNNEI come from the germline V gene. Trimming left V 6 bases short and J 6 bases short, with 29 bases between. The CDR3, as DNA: TGTGCCAGCAGAGGTCAGTCAGGGGATTGGTCTCGTACGGCTGAAGCTTTCTTT. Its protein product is CASRGQSGDWSRTAEAFF.

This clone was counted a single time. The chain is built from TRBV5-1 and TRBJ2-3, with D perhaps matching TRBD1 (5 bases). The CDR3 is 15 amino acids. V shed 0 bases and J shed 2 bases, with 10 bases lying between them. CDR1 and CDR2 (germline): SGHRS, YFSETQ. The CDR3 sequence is CASSLGQGVTDTQYF. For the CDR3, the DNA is TGCGCCAGCAGCTTGGGTCAGGGCGTCACAGATACGCAGTATTTT. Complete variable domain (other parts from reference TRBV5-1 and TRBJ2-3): KAGVTQTPRYLIKTRGQQVTLSCSPISGHRSVSWYQQTPGQGLQFLFEYFSETQRNKGNFPGRFSGRQFSNSRSEMNVSTLELGDSALYLCASSLGQGVTDTQYFGPGTRLTVL.

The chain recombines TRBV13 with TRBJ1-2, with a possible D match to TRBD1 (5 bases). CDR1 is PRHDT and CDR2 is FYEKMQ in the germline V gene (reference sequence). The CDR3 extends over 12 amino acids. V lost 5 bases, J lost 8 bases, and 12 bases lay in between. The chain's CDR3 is CASSLAGFGYTF. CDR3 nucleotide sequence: TGTGCCAGCAGCCTAGCAGGGTTCGGCTACACCTTC.

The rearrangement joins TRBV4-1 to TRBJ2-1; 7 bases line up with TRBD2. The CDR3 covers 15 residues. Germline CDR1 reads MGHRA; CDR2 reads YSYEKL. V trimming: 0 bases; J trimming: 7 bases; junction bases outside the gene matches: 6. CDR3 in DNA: TGCGCCAGCAGCCAAGAGGGACTAATAGGGAATGAGCAGTTCTTC. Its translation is CASSQEGLIGNEQFF.

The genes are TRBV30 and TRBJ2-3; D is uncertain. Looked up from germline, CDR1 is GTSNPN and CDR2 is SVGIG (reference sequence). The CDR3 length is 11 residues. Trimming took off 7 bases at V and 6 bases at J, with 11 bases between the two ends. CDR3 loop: CASTVLDTQYF. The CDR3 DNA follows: TGTGCCTCAACAGTTCTGGATACGCAGTATTTT.

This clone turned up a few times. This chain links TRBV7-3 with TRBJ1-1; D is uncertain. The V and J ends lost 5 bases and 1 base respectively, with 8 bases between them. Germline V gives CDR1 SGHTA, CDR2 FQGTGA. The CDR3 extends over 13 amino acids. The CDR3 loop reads CASSARQNTEAFF. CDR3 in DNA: TGTGCCAGCAGCGCCCGACAGAACACTGAAGCTTTCTTT.

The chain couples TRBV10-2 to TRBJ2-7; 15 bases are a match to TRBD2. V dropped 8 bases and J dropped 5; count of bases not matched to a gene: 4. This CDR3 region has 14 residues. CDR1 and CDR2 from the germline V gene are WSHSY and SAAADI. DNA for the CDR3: TGCGCCAGCGGACTAGCGGGAGGGCGGGACGAGCAGTACTTC. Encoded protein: CASGLAGGRDEQYF.

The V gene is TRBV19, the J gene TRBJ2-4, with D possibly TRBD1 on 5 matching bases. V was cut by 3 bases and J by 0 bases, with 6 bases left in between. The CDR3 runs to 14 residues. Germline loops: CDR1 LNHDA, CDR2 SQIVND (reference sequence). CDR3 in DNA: TGTGCCAGTAGTATGACAGTAGCCAAAAACATTCAGTACTTC. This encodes CASSMTVAKNIQYF.

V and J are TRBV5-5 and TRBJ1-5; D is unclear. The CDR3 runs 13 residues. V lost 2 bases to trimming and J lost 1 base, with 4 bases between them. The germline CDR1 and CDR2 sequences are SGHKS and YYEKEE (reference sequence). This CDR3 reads CASSFVSNQPQHF. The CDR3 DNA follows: TGTGCCAGCAGCTTCGTGAGCAATCAGCCCCAGCATTTT.

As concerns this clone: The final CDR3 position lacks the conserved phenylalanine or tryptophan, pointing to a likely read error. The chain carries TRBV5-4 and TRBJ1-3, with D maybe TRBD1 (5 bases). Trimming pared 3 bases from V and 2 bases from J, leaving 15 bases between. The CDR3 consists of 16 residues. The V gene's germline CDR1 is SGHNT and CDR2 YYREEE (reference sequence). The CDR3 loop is CASSSSSVGAGNTIYS. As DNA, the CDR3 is TGTGCCAGCAGCTCGTCCAGCGTGGGGGCTGGAAACACCATATATTCT.

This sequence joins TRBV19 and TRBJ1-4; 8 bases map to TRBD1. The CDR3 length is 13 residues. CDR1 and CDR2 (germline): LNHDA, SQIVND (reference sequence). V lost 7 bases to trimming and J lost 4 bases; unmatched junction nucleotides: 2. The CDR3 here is CASNDRGNEKLFF. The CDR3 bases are TGTGCCAGTAACGACAGGGGTAATGAAAAACTGTTTTTT.

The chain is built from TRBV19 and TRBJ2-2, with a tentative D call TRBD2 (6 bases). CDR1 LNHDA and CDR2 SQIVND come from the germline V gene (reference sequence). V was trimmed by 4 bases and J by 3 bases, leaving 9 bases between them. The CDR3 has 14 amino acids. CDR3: CASSTEGHTGELFF. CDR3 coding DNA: TGTGCCAGTAGTACGGAGGGGCACACCGGGGAGCTGTTTTTT. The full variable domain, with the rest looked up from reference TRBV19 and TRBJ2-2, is DGGITQSPKYLFRKEGQNVTLSCEQNLNHDAMYWYRQDPGQGLRLIYYSQIVNDFQKGDIAEGYSVSREKKESFPLTVTSAQKNPTAFYLCASSTEGHTGELFFGEGSRLTVL.

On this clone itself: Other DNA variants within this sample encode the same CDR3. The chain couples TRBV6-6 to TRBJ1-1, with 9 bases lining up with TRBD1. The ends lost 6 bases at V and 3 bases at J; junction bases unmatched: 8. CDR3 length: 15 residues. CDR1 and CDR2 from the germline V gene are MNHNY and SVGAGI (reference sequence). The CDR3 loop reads CASRQWTGADTEAFF. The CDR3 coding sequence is TGTGCCAGCAGACAGTGGACAGGGGCCGACACTGAAGCTTTCTTT.

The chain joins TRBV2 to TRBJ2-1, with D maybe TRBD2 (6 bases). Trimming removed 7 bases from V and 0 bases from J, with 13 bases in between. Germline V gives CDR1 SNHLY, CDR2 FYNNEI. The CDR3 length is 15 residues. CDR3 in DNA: TGTGCCAGCAAATTAGCGGAGAGCTCCTACAATGAGCAGTTCTTC. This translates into CASKLAESSYNEQFF.

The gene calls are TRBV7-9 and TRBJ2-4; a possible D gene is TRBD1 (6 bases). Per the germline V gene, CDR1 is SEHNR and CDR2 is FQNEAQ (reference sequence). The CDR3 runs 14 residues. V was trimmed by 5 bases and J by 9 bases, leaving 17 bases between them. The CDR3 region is CASSGKAGVGIQYF. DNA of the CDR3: TGTGCCAGCAGCGGGAAAGCAGGGGTTGGCATTCAGTACTTC.

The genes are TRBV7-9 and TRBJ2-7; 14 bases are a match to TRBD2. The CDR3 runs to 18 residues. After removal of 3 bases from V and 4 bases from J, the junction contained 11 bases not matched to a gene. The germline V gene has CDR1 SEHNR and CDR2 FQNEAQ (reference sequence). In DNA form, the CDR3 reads TGTGCCAGCAGCTTCGGGACTAGCGGGAGACGGGTCGGGTACGAGCAGTACTTC. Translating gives CASSFGTSGRRVGYEQYF.

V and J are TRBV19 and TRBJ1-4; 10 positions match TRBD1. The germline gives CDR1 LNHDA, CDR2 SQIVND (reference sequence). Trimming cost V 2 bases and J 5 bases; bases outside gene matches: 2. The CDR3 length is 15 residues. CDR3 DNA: TGTGCCAGTAGTATACCGGGACAGGGGAATGAAAAACTGTTTTTT. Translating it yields CASSIPGQGNEKLFF. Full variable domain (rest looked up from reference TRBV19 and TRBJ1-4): DGGITQSPKYLFRKEGQNVTLSCEQNLNHDAMYWYRQDPGQGLRLIYYSQIVNDFQKGDIAEGYSVSREKKESFPLTVTSAQKNPTAFYLCASSIPGQGNEKLFFGSGTQLSVL.

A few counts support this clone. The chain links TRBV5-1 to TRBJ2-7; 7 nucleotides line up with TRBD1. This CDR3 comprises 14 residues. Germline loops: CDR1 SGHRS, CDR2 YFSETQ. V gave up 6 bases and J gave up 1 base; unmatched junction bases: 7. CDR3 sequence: CASTNTGASYEQYF. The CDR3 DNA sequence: TGCGCCAGCACCAATACAGGGGCGTCCTACGAGCAGTACTTC. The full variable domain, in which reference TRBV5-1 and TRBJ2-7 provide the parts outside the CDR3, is KAGVTQTPRYLIKTRGQQVTLSCSPISGHRSVSWYQQTPGQGLQFLFEYFSETQRNKGNFPGRFSGRQFSNSRSEMNVSTLELGDSALYLCASTNTGASYEQYFGPGTRLTVT.

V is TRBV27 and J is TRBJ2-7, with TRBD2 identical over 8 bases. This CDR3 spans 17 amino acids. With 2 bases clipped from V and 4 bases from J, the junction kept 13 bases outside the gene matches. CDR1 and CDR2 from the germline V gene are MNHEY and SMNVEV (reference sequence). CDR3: CASSLPSVGASGYEQYV. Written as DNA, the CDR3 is TGTGCCAGCAGTTTACCCTCCGTGGGAGCTAGCGGGTACGAGCAGTACGTC.

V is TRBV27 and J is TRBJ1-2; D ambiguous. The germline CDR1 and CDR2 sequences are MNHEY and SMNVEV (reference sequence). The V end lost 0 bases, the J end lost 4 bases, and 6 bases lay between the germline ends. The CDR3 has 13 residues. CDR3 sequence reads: CASSLSLAYGYTF. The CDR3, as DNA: TGTGCCAGCAGTTTATCGTTAGCCTATGGCTACACCTTC.

The CDR3 DNA follows: TGTGCCAGCGGCCTGACAGGGGCCTACGAGCAGTACGTC. Its protein is CASGLTGAYEQYV. This chain links TRBV6-5 with TRBJ2-7; TRBD1 matches 8 bases. The CDR3 contains 13 residues. In germline, CDR1 is MNHEY, CDR2 SVGAGI. With V trimmed by 8 bases and J by 2 bases, 5 bases remained unmatched.